One sample yielded the 8 T cell receptor beta chains listed below, sequenced in a study of blood T cell dynamics during melanoma immunotherapy. Time point reported: week 3, after first cycle of checkpoint inhibitor. Clones were read by immunoSEQ multiplex PCR, and TCRdb kept only the in-frame ones, dropping some. This table has around 10,000 clones, around 87% appearing once. Sequencing was performed on blood, taken from a patient treated with checkpoint blockade. Source of these receptors: a human donor with melanoma.

The V call is TRBV7-2, the J call TRBJ2-3; TRBD2 aligns across 8 bases. The germline gives CDR1 SGHTA, CDR2 FQGNSA. The ends lost 4 bases at V and 2 bases at J; junction bases unmatched: 5. The CDR3 runs to 15 residues. The CDR3 reads CASSSGGTPTDTQYF. As DNA, the CDR3 is TGTGCCAGCAGCTCGGGGGGGACCCCCACAGATACGCAGTATTTT.

The CDR3 loop reads CASSLGVGLAGEQYF. Written as DNA, the CDR3 is TGTGCCAGCAGCTTAGGGGTAGGGCTAGCGGGGGAGCAGTACTTC. The rearrangement links TRBV7-9 to TRBJ2-7, with 9 bases that match TRBD2. With V trimmed by 1 base and J by 7 bases, 8 bases remained unmatched. The CDR3 runs 15 residues. CDR1 and CDR2 (germline): SEHNR, FQNEAQ (reference sequence).

In the case of this clone: One end of the junction does not line up with germline, which may come from a read error. This chain uses TRBV6-5 with TRBJ1-2; D is possibly TRBD1 (5 bases). CDR3 length equals 13 residues. Germline CDR1 MNHEY, CDR2 SVGAGI. CDR3 in amino acids: CASGYPQGHGYTF. Written as DNA, the CDR3 is TGTGCCAGCGGTTACCCTCAGGGCCATGGCTACACCTTC.

The chain is built from TRBV19 and TRBJ1-1; TRBD1 might be the D (5 bases). CDR1 and CDR2 from the germline V gene are LNHDA and SQIVND (reference sequence). V was shortened by 10 bases and J by 1 base, with 19 bases between the two germline ends. This CDR3 contains 15 residues. CDR3 DNA: TGTGCCACTCATCGGGGGGAGGGGACGAACACTGAAGCTTTCTTT. As protein: CATHRGEGTNTEAFF.

This chain joins TRBV7-2 and TRBJ2-3; no clear D gene. V was trimmed by 0 bases and J by 2 bases, leaving 12 bases between them. CDR1 is SGHTA and CDR2 is FQGNSA in the germline V gene. This CDR3 has 16 amino acids. As DNA, the CDR3 is TGTGCCAGCAGCTTAGCGGGGTCGGGTTCCACAGATACGCAGTATTTT. It codes for CASSLAGSGSTDTQYF.

The chain is built from TRBV7-2 and TRBJ2-3, with 12 bases aligning to TRBD2. Trimming removed 4 bases from V and 7 bases from J; junction bases left unmatched: 3. The CDR3 consists of 14 residues. The germline V gene encodes CDR1 SGHTA and CDR2 FQGNSA. CDR3 nucleotide sequence: TGTGCCAGCAGCTCTAGCGGGGGGGCAAATACGCAGTATTTT. This gives the protein CASSSSGGANTQYF.

The CDR3 nucleotides are TGTGCCACCAGCAGGGGAGGAGGCGTGTCCATCTATGGCTACACCTTC. Its protein is CATSRGGGVSIYGYTF. The chain recombines TRBV15 with TRBJ1-2, with unresolved D. Germline values: CDR1 LNHNV, CDR2 YYDKDF (reference sequence). The CDR3 extends over 16 amino acids. Trimming took 3 bases from V and 4 from J, leaving 18 bases between them.

The chain links TRBV27 to TRBJ2-3; 8 nucleotides align to TRBD2. CDR1 and CDR2 (germline): MNHEY, SMNVEV (reference sequence). The V gene end was trimmed by 8 bases and the J gene end by 0 bases; junction bases not matched to a gene: 4. This CDR3 has 14 residues. The CDR3 DNA reads TGTGCCAGCGCGAGCGGGGGAAGCACAGATACGCAGTATTTT. Translating it yields CASASGGSTDTQYF.